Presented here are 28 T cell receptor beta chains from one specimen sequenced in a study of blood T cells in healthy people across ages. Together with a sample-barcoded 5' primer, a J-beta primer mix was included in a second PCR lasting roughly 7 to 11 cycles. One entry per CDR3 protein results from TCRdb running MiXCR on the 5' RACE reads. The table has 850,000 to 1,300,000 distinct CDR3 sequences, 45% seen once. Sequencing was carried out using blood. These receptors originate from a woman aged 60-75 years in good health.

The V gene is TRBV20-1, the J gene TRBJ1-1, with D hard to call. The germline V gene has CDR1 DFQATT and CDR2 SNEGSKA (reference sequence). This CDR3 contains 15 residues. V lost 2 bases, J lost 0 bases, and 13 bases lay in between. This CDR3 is CSARRRGGLNTEAFF. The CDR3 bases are TGCAGTGCTAGACGCAGAGGAGGGTTGAACACTGAAGCTTTCTTT.

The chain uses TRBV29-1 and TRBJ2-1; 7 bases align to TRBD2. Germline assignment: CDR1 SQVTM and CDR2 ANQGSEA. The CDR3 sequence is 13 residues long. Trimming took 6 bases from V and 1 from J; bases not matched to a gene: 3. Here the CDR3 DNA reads TGCAGCGTCGGACTAGGGTCCTACAATGAGCAGTTCTTC. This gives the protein CSVGLGSYNEQFF.

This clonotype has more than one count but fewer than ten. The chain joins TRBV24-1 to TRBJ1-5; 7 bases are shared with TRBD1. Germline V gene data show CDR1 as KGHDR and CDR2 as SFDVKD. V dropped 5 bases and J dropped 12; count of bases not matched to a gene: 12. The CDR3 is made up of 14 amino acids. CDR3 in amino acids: CATSVASGDSGQHF. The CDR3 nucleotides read TGTGCCACCAGTGTCGCCTCCGGGGACAGCGGCCAGCATTTT.

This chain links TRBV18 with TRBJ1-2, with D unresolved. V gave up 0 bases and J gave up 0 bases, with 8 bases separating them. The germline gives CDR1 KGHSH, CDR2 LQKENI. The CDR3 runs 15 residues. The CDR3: CASSPPNAANYGYTF. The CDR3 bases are TGTGCCAGCTCACCACCGAACGCCGCTAACTATGGCTACACCTTC.

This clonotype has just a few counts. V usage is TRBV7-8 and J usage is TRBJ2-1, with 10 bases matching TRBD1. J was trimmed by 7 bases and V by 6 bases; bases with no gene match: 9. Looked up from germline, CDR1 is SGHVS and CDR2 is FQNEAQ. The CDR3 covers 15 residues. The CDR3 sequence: CASRLTMGQGNEQFF. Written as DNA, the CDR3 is TGTGCCAGCAGGCTAACAATGGGACAGGGGAATGAGCAGTTCTTC.

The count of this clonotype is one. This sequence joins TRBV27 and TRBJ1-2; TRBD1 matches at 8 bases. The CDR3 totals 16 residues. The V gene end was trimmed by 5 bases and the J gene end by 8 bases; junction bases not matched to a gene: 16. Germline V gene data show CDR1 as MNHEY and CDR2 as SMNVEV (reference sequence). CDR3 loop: CASSQQGDTGLWGYTF. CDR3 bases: TGTGCCAGCAGTCAACAGGGGGATACAGGTCTGTGGGGCTACACCTTC.

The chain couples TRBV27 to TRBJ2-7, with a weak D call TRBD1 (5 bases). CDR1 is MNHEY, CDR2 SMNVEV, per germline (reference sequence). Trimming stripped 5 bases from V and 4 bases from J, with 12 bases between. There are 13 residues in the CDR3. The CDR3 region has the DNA TGTGCCAGCAGTGTACGGTACAGGTACGAGCAGTACTTC. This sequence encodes CASSVRYRYEQYF.

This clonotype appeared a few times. CDR3 DNA: TGTGCCAGCAGCCAAGCTAGGGACGCCCGGTACGAGCAGTACTTC. The encoded protein is CASSQARDARYEQYF. The rearrangement links TRBV14 to TRBJ2-7; D tentatively reads TRBD1 or TRBD2 (5 bases each). Germline CDR1 SGHDN, CDR2 FVKESK. Trimming pared 1 base from V and 4 bases from J, leaving 14 bases between. The CDR3 is made up of 15 amino acids.

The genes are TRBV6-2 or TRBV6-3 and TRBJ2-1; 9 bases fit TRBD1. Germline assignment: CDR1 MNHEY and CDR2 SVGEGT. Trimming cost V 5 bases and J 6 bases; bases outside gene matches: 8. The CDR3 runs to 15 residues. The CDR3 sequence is CASSKDRGRFNEQFF. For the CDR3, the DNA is TGTGCCAGCAGTAAGGACAGGGGCCGCTTCAATGAGCAGTTCTTC.

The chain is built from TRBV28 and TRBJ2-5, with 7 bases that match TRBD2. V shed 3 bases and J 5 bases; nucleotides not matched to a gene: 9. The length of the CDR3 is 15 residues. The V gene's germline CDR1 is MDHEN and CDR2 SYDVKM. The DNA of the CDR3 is TGTGCCAGCAGTTTGGGGGGGATTGGGCCCGAGACCCAGTACTTC. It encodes CASSLGGIGPETQYF.

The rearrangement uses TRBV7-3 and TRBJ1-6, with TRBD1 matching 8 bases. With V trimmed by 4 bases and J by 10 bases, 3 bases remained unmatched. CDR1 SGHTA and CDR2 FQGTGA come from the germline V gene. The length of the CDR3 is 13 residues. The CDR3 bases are TGTGCCAGCAGCTCGGACAGGGCGTCACCCCTCCACTTT. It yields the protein CASSSDRASPLHF.

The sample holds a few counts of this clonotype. CDR3 DNA: TGTGCCAGCAGCGTAGCAAGCGGACAGAACTATGGCTACACCTTC. It encodes CASSVASGQNYGYTF. The chain combines TRBV9 with TRBJ1-2, with D possibly matching TRBD1 (6 bases). The CDR3 runs to 15 residues. In germline, CDR1 is SGDLS, CDR2 YYNGEE. The V and J ends lost 0 bases and 2 bases respectively, with 11 bases between them.

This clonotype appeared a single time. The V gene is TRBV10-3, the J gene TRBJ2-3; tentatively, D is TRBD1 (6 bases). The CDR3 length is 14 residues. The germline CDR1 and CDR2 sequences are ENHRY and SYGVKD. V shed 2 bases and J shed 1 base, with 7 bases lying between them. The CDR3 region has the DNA TGTGCCATCAGTGAGAGGACAGGCACAGATACGCAGTATTTT. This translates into CAISERTGTDTQYF.

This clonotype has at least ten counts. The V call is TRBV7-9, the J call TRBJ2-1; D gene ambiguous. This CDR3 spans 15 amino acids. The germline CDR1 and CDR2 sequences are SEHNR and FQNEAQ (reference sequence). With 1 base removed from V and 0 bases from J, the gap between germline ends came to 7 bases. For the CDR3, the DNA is TGTGCCAGCAGCTTAGGGGCAAGCTCCTACAATGAGCAGTTCTTC. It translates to CASSLGASSYNEQFF.

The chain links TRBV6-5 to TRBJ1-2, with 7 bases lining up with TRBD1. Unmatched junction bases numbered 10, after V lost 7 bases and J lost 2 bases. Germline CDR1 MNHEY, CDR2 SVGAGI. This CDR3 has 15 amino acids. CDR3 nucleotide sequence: TGTGCCAGCAACCAACCCGGGACAGCCAACTATGGCTACACCTTC. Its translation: CASNQPGTANYGYTF.

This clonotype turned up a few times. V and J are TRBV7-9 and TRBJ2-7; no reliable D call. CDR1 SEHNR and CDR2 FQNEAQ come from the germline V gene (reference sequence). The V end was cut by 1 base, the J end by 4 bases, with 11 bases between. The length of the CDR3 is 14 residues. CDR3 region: CASSLGARFYEQYF. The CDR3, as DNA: TGTGCCAGCAGCTTAGGGGCCAGATTTTACGAGCAGTACTTC.

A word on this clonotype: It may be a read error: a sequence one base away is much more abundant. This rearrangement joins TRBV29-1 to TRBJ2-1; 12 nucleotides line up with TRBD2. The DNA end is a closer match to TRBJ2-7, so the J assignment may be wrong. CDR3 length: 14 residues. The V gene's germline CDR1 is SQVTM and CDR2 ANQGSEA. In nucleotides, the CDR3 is TGCAGCGTTATGACTAGCGGGAGTTACAATGAGCAGTACTTC. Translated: CSVMTSGSYNEQYF.

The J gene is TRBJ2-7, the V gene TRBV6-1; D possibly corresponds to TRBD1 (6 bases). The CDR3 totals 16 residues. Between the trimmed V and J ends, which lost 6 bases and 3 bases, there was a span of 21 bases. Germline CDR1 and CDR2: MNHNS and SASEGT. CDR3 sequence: CASSRQAESTNYEQYF. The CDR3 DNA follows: TGTGCCAGCAGCAGACAGGCCGAATCCACCAACTACGAGCAGTACTTC.

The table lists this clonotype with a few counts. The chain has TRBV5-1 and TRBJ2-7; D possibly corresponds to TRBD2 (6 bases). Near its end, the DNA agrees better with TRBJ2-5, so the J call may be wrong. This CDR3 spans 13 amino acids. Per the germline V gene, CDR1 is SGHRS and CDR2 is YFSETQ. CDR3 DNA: TGCGCCAGCAGCTTTATAGCGGAGGAGACCCAGTACTTC. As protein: CASSFIAEETQYF.

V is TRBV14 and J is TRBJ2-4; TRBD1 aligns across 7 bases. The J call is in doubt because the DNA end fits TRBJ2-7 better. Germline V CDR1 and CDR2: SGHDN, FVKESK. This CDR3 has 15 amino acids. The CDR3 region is CASSRQTGYLDEQYF. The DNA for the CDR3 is TGTGCCAGCAGCCGACAGACAGGGTATCTCGACGAGCAGTACTTC.

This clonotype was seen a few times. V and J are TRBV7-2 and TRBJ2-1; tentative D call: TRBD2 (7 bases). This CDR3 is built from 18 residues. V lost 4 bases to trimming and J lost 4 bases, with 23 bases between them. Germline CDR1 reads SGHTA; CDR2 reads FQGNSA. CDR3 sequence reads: CASSWRGAAGDKYNEQFF. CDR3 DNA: TGTGCCAGCAGCTGGAGGGGGGCGGCGGGAGATAAGTACAATGAGCAGTTCTTC. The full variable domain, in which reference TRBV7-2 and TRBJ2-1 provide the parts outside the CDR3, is GAGVSQSPSNKVTEKGKDVELRCDPISGHTALYWYRQSLGQGLEFLIYFQGNSAPDKSGLPSDRFSAERTGGSVSTLTIQRTQQEDSAVYLCASSWRGAAGDKYNEQFFGPGTRLTVL.

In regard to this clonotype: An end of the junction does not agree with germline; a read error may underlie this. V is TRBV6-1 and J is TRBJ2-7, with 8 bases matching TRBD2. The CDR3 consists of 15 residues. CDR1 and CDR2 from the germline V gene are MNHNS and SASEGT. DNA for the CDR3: TGTGCCAGCACCGTTAGCGGGACTACCTCCTACCAGCAGTACTTC. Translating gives CASTVSGTTSYQQYF.

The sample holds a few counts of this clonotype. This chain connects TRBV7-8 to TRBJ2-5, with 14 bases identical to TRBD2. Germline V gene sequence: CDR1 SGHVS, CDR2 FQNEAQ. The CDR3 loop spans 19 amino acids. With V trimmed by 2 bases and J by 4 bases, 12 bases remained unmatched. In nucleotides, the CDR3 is TGTGCCAGCAGCTTAATTTGGGGACTAGCGGGAGAACTGAGAGAGACCCAGTACTTC. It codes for CASSLIWGLAGELRETQYF.

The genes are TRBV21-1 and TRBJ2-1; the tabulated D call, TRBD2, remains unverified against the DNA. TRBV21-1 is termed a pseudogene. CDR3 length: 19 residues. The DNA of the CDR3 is TGTGCCAGCAGCGCTAGCGGGAGTTCTATATCCAGCTCCTACAATGAGCAGTTCTTC. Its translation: CASSASGSSISSSYNEQFF.

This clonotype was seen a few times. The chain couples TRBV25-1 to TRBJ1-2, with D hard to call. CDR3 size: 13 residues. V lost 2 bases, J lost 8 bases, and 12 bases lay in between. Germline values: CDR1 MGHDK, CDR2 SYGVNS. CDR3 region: CASSEGASLGYTF. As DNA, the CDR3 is TGTGCCAGCAGTGAAGGAGCCAGCCTGGGCTACACCTTC.

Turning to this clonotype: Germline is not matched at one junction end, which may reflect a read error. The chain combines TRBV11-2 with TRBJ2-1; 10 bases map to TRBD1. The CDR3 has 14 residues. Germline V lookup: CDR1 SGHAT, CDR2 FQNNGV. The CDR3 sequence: CASRDRGIYNVQFF. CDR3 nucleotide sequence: TGTGCCAGTCGGGACAGGGGTATTTACAATGTGCAGTTCTTC.

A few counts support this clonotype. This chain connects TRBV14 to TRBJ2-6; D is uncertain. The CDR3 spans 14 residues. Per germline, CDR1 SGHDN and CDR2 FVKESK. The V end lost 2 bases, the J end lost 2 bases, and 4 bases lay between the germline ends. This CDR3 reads CASSQRAGANVLTF. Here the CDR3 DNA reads TGTGCCAGCAGCCAAAGAGCTGGGGCCAACGTCCTGACTTTC.

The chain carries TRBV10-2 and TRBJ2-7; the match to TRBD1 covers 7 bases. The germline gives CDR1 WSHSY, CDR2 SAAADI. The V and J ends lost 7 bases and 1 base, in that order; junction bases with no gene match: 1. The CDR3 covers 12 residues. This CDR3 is CASTQGSYEQYF. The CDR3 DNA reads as TGCGCCAGCACACAGGGGTCCTACGAGCAGTACTTC.